Listed below are T cell receptor beta chains from one sample, sequenced in a study of blood T cell repertoires in COVID-19. Profiling relied on immunoSEQ multiplex PCR, and the TCRdb table lists in-frame clones only, not all of them. The repertoire holds around 50,000 clones, 86% seen once, with approximately 2% in the top ten. Sequenced: peripheral blood. The receptors derive from an older woman with acute or convalescent COVID-19. CDR3s include the opening cysteine and the closing phenylalanine or tryptophan. D genes are given only for firm matches. Size values are once, few and many counts, or a class for expanded clones, and some rows have none.

abundance | j_gene | d_gene | v_gene | CDR3nt | CDR3aa
NA | TRBJ2-5 | TRBD1 | TRBV12-3/TRBV12-4 | TGTGCCAGCAGTTTAGCCGGGGACAGGGACTTC | CASSLAGDRDF
few | TRBJ2-1 | TRBD2 | TRBV5-1 | TGCGCCAGCAGCTTGACTAGCGGGGGACACTACAATGAGCAGTTCTTC | CASSLTSGGHYNEQFF
NA | TRBJ1-1 | NA | TRBV3-1/TRBV3-2 | TGTGCCAGCAGCCGAACAGGGATGAACACTGAAGCTTTCTTT | CASSRTGMNTEAFF
NA | TRBJ1-4 | NA | TRBV19 | TGTGCCAGTAGTATTGGGGAGGCCCCCTCAACTAATGAAAAACTGTTTTTT | CASSIGEAPSTNEKLFF
NA | TRBJ2-5 | NA | TRBV9 | TGTGCCAGCAGCCCCTCATCTAGGAGGGAAGAGACCCAGTACTTC | CASSPSSRREETQYF
NA | TRBJ2-1 | TRBD2 | TRBV7-3 | TGTGCCAGCAGCTCCTCTAGCGGGGACTACAATGAGCAGTTCTTC | CASSSSSGDYNEQFF
NA | TRBJ2-2 | NA | TRBV21-1 | TGTGCCAGCAGCCGATTCTACCCGGACAGGGATTTGCCCGGGGAGCTGTTTTTT | CASSRFYPDRDLPGELFF
NA | TRBJ2-1 | NA | TRBV29-1 | TGCAGCGCCAACACAGGGCCTGAGCAGTTCTTC | CSANTGPEQFF
NA | TRBJ1-2 | TRBD1 | TRBV5-1 | TGCGCCAGCAGCTCAGGGGGGACAGGAGATTATGGCTACACCTTC | CASSSGGTGDYGYTF
few | TRBJ1-5 | NA | TRBV30 | TGTGCCTGGAGTGTTCAGGGGAGACAGCCCCAGCATTTT | CAWSVQGRQPQHF
NA | TRBJ1-1 | NA | TRBV2 | TGTGCCAGCAAGGTGTCACAGCTGAACACTGAAGCTTTCTTT | CASKVSQLNTEAFF
NA | TRBJ2-1 | NA | TRBV3-1/TRBV3-2 | TGTGCCAGCAGCCAAGTTCCCGGGGGAGGTAATGAGCAGTTCTTC | CASSQVPGGGNEQFF
NA | TRBJ1-6 | TRBD1 | TRBV6-1 | TGTGCCAGCAGTGAATGGGGCGGGACAGCCACTTCCCTCCACTTT | CASSEWGGTATSLHF
NA | TRBJ2-1 | TRBD2 | TRBV3-1/TRBV3-2 | TGTGCCACCCACGGGGGACTAGCGGACAATGAGCAGTTCTTC | CATHGGLADNEQFF
once | TRBJ1-2 | TRBD1 | TRBV3-1/TRBV3-2 | TGTGCCAGCAGCCAAGAAGGGAGACAGGGTGCCTATGGCTACACCTTC | CASSQEGRQGAYGYTF
NA | TRBJ1-6 | NA | TRBV4-1 | TGCGCCAGCAGCCAGAAACAGGGACCAGGCGAGTCACCCCTCCACTTT | CASSQKQGPGESPLHF
once | TRBJ1-5 | NA | TRBV12-3/TRBV12-4 | TGTGCCAGCAGTTTCCAGAATCAGCCCCAGCATTTT | CASSFQNQPQHF
NA | TRBJ2-4 | NA | TRBV28 | TGTGCCAGCAGTTTAGGCAGGGGGGCGGCGAACATTCAGTACTTC | CASSLGRGAANIQYF
once | TRBJ1-1 | NA | TRBV18 | TGTGCCAGCTCACCACTCAACGACATTAACACTGAAGCTTTCTTT | CASSPLNDINTEAFF
NA | TRBJ1-3 | NA | TRBV6-5 | TGTGCCAGCAGAAACGTGGGAGGATTTGGAAACACCATATATTTT | CASRNVGGFGNTIYF
NA | TRBJ1-2 | NA | TRBV3-1/TRBV3-2 | TGTGCCAGCAGCCTACAGTATAACTATGGCTACACCTTC | CASSLQYNYGYTF
NA | TRBJ2-1 | TRBD2 | TRBV13 | TGTGCCAGCAATGTAGCGGGGGGTGGAAATGAGCAGTTCTTC | CASNVAGGGNEQFF
NA | TRBJ1-1 | NA | TRBV5-5 | TGTGCCAGCAGCTTGTTCCAGATGAACACTGAAGCTTTCTTT | CASSLFQMNTEAFF
NA | TRBJ1-1 | TRBD1 | TRBV6-1 | TGTGCCAGCAGTGAACTTTCCGGGACAGGGTCGGCTTTCTTT | CASSELSGTGSAFF
NA | TRBJ1-5 | NA | TRBV19 | TGTGCCAGTAGGGCGACCGAGACTTATAGCAATCAGCCCCAGCATTTT | CASRATETYSNQPQHF
NA | TRBJ2-1 | TRBD2 | TRBV27 | TGTGCCAGCAGCCCCCGAGCGGGAAGCTCCTACAATGAGCAGTTCTTC | CASSPRAGSSYNEQFF
NA | TRBJ2-5 | TRBD1 | TRBV27 | TGTGCCAGCAGGGGGGACAGCAGGGCTCCGGAGACCCAGTACTTC | CASRGDSRAPETQYF